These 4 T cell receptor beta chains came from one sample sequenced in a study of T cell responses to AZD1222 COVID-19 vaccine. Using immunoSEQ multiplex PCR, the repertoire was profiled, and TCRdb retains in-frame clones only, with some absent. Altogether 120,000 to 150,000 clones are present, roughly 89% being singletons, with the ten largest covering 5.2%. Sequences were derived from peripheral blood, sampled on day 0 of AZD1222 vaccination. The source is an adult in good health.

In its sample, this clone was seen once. The CDR3 nucleotides are TGTGCCAGCAGCTACTCGGGGACAGGAGTTGGCTACACCTTC. Translating it yields CASSYSGTGVGYTF. V gene TRBV5-4 combines with J gene TRBJ1-2; 8 bases are a match to TRBD1. The CDR3 consists of 14 residues. J lost 7 bases, V lost 3 bases, and 8 bases had no gene match. The germline CDR1 and CDR2 sequences are SGHNT and YYREEE (reference sequence).

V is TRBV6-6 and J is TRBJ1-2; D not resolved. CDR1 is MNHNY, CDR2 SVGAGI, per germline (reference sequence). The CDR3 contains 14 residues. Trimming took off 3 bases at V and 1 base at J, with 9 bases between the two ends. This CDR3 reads CASSYEYNNYGYTF. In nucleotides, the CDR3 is TGTGCCAGCAGTTATGAGTATAATAACTATGGCTACACCTTC.

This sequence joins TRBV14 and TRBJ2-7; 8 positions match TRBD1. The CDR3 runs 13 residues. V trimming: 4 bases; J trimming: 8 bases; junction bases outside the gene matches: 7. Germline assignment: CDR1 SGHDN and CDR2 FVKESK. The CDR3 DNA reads TGTGCCAGCAGCCTTGGAGGACAGGGCCAGCAGTACTTC. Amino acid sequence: CASSLGGQGQQYF.

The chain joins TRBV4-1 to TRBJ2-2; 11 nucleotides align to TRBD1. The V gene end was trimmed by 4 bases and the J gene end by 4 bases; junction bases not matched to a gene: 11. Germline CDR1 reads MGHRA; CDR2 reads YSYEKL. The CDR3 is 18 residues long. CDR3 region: CASSLTWTGGQSTGELFF. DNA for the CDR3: TGCGCCAGCAGCCTCACTTGGACAGGGGGCCAGAGCACCGGGGAGCTGTTTTTT.